The 31 T cell receptor beta chains in this list originate from one sample, sequenced in a study of T cell responses to AZD1222 COVID-19 vaccine. Profiling relied on immunoSEQ multiplex PCR, and the TCRdb table lists in-frame clones only, not all of them. The data show around 150,000 clones, 85% to 95% seen once. The sequences come from peripheral blood, collected on day 0 of AZD1222 vaccination. These receptors came from an adult in good health.

J is TRBJ2-7 and V is TRBV7-2; maybe TRBD2 (7 bases). Germline assignment: CDR1 SGHTA and CDR2 FQGNSA. The CDR3 has 14 amino acids. Trimming took 5 bases from V and 2 from J, leaving 13 bases between them. CDR3 amino acids: CASSKGGSAYEQYF. The CDR3 nucleotides read TGTGCCAGCAGCAAGGGGGGGAGTGCCTACGAGCAGTACTTC.

This clone was observed once. This CDR3 is CASSPGLNANYGYTF. The DNA of the CDR3 is TGTGCCAGCAGTCCCGGCCTAAACGCTAACTATGGCTACACCTTC. V gene TRBV6-4 combines with J gene TRBJ1-2; unclear D gene. The CDR3 sequence is 15 residues long. Deletions cut 5 bases from V and 0 bases from J, with 13 bases between. Germline loops: CDR1 MRHNA, CDR2 SNTAGT.

The chain employs TRBV19 and TRBJ2-3, with 8 bases lining up with TRBD1. Trimming at V came to 5 bases and at J to 0 bases, leaving 4 bases not matched to a gene. Germline V gene sequence: CDR1 LNHDA, CDR2 SQIVND (reference sequence). CDR3 size: 15 residues. Written as DNA, the CDR3 is TGTGCCAGTAGTCCCGGACAGGGTAGCACAGATACGCAGTATTTT. Translation gives CASSPGQGSTDTQYF.

The genes are TRBV5-4 and TRBJ1-6, with a possible D match to TRBD1 (5 bases). V lost 0 bases and J lost 2, with 15 bases in between. Germline V gene lookup returns CDR1 SGHNT and CDR2 YYREEE (reference sequence). The CDR3 has 18 amino acids. The CDR3 region has the DNA TGTGCCAGCAGCTTGGGGCGCCCCGACAGTACCTATAATTCACCCCTCCACTTT. It specifies CASSLGRPDSTYNSPLHF.

The chain employs TRBV9 and TRBJ1-2; unclear D gene. Germline values: CDR1 SGDLS, CDR2 YYNGEE. The CDR3 is 13 amino acids. Trimming pared 0 bases from V and 8 bases from J, leaving 11 bases between. CDR3 amino acids: CASSVEGSGGYTF. The DNA for the CDR3 is TGTGCCAGCAGCGTAGAAGGCTCGGGCGGCTACACCTTC. Full variable domain (remainder filled in from reference TRBV9 and TRBJ1-2): DSGVTQTPKHLITATGQRVTLRCSPRSGDLSVYWYQQSLDQGLQFLIQYYNGEERAKGNILERFSAQQFPDLHSELNLSSLELGDSALYFCASSVEGSGGYTFGSGTRLTVV.

The genes are TRBV19 and TRBJ1-1; TRBD1 matches at 8 bases. V gave up 5 bases and J gave up 6 bases; unmatched junction bases: 8. CDR3 size: 14 residues. Germline assignment: CDR1 LNHDA and CDR2 SQIVND (reference sequence). The CDR3 protein is CASSVTGQGSEAFF. The CDR3 DNA sequence: TGTGCCAGTAGTGTAACAGGACAGGGCTCTGAAGCTTTCTTT.

The V gene is TRBV6-2 or TRBV6-3, the J gene TRBJ1-6; the match to TRBD1 covers 10 bases. The germline gives CDR1 MNHEY, CDR2 SVGEGT. V shed 6 bases, J shed 7 bases, and the junction held 9 bases outside the gene matches. This CDR3 comprises 16 residues. The CDR3: CASSLTGGPINSPLHF. The CDR3 DNA reads TGTGCCAGCAGCCTGACAGGGGGCCCAATCAATTCACCCCTCCACTTT.

The chain is built from TRBV7-6 and TRBJ2-2, with 8 positions matching TRBD1. Trimming took 5 bases from V and 2 from J; bases not matched to a gene: 4. In germline, CDR1 is SGHVS, CDR2 FNYEAQ. There are 15 residues in the CDR3. In DNA, the CDR3 is TGTGCCAGCAGCCGCGACAGGGGAAACACCGGGGAGCTGTTTTTT. This sequence encodes CASSRDRGNTGELFF.

V is TRBV27 and J is TRBJ2-5, with D perhaps TRBD2 (5 bases). CDR1 is MNHEY and CDR2 is SMNVEV in the germline V gene (reference sequence). The CDR3 spans 14 residues. V was shortened by 3 bases and J by 4 bases, with 12 bases between the two germline ends. This CDR3 reads CASSFIGRGETQYF. The CDR3 DNA reads as TGTGCCAGCAGTTTTATCGGCCGGGGAGAGACCCAGTACTTC.

The rearrangement uses TRBV5-6 and TRBJ1-1; tentative D call: TRBD1 (6 bases). V lost 2 bases, J lost 4 bases, and 9 bases lay in between. From germline, CDR1 is SGHDT and CDR2 YYEEEE. The CDR3 contains 13 residues. This CDR3 reads CASSFVQGTEAFF. DNA of the CDR3: TGTGCCAGCAGCTTCGTACAGGGCACTGAAGCTTTCTTT.

This sequence joins TRBV24-1 and TRBJ1-5; the D is unclear. This CDR3 is built from 14 residues. The V end lost 12 bases, the J end lost 0 bases, and 14 bases lay between the germline ends. Germline V gene lookup returns CDR1 KGHDR and CDR2 SFDVKD. This CDR3 reads CAAGTGYSNQPQHF. The CDR3 region has the DNA TGTGCCGCGGGTACGGGTTATAGCAATCAGCCCCAGCATTTT.

This clone came up a few times. V and J are TRBV30 and TRBJ1-2; 10 nucleotides align to TRBD1. The J segment lost 4 bases and the V segment lost 5 bases, leaving 7 bases of the junction unmatched. The germline gives CDR1 GTSNPN, CDR2 SVGIG (reference sequence). This CDR3 is 14 amino acids long. CDR3 sequence reads: CAWHDRDRGYGYTF. Here the CDR3 DNA reads TGTGCCTGGCATGACCGGGACAGGGGCTATGGCTACACCTTC.

The chain joins TRBV3-1 (or the pseudogene TRBV3-2) to TRBJ2-7; tentatively, D is TRBD1 (5 bases). Trimming stripped 4 bases from V and 3 bases from J, with 16 bases between. Germline-derived CDR1 and CDR2 are LGHDT and YNNKEL (reference sequence). The CDR3 is made up of 15 amino acids. As DNA, the CDR3 is TGTGCCAGCAGCCTAGGGGTCGAACAGCTCTACGAGCAGTACTTC. It specifies CASSLGVEQLYEQYF.

This chain connects TRBV11-1 to TRBJ2-7; D is ambiguous. Germline V gene sequence: CDR1 SGHAT, CDR2 FQDESV (reference sequence). The CDR3 extends over 12 amino acids. V was clipped by 5 bases and J by 9 bases, with 14 bases between them. CDR3: CASSIGPDGQYF. The DNA of the CDR3 is TGTGCCAGCAGCATCGGACCTGACGGGCAGTACTTC.

This chain uses TRBV2 with TRBJ2-5; maybe TRBD1 (5 bases). This CDR3 is built from 13 residues. Trimming left V 6 bases short and J 4 bases short, with 12 bases between. The germline V gene has CDR1 SNHLY and CDR2 FYNNEI. The CDR3 bases are TGTGCCAGCAGGGGCCCTCAGGGAGAGACCCAGTACTTC. As protein: CASRGPQGETQYF.

The V and J genes are TRBV3-1 (or the pseudogene TRBV3-2) and TRBJ1-2; TRBD1 is a possible D gene (5 bases). This CDR3 is built from 14 residues. The V and J ends lost 0 bases and 8 bases respectively, with 13 bases between them. CDR1 is LGHDT and CDR2 is YNNKEL in the germline V gene (reference sequence). For the CDR3, the DNA is TGTGCCAGCAGCCAAGATTGGGCGGGGCGCGGCTACACCTTC. Protein: CASSQDWAGRGYTF.

The chain couples TRBV21-1 to TRBJ1-4. TRBV21-1 has pseudogene status. This CDR3 region has 15 residues. The CDR3 bases are TGTGCCAGCATCTACCCGGGGGGCCCTAATGAAAAACTGTTTTTT. As protein: CASIYPGGPNEKLFF.

The rearrangement links TRBV7-2 to TRBJ1-1, with D possibly TRBD1 on 5 matching bases. Trimming stripped 5 bases from V and 12 bases from J, with 25 bases between. This CDR3 spans 15 amino acids. CDR1 SGHTA and CDR2 FQGNSA come from the germline V gene. The DNA of the CDR3 is TGTGCCAGCAGCCCCACATCCAAGGCAGGGCGAGTAACTTTCTTT. Amino acid sequence: CASSPTSKAGRVTFF.

The chain combines TRBV10-3 with TRBJ2-7; a possible D gene is TRBD1 (5 bases). This CDR3 spans 16 amino acids. The V gene lost 4 bases and the J gene lost 2 bases, with 18 bases spanning the gap. Germline V gives CDR1 ENHRY, CDR2 SYGVKD. CDR3 sequence: CAISGSVQDNTYEQYF. Here the CDR3 DNA reads TGTGCCATCAGTGGCTCGGTCCAGGACAATACCTACGAGCAGTACTTC.

The chain is built from TRBV4-3 and TRBJ1-4; D is uncertain. CDR1 LGHNA and CDR2 YSLEER come from the germline V gene. V gave up 3 bases and J gave up 7 bases, with 9 bases separating them. This CDR3 has 13 residues. The CDR3 region has the DNA TGCGCCAGCAGCCAGCAGGCGAGTGAAAAACTGTTTTTT. Residues: CASSQQASEKLFF.

V usage is TRBV5-8 and J usage is TRBJ2-1, with D possibly matching TRBD2 (6 bases). Trimming removed 4 bases at V and 5 bases at J, with 13 bases between. Germline CDR1 reads SGHTS; CDR2 reads YDEGEE. The CDR3 consists of 14 residues. CDR3 bases: TGTGCCAGCAGCCCCGGGGGACCTAACAATGAGCAGTTCTTC. Protein sequence: CASSPGGPNNEQFF. Looking up the rest from reference TRBV5-8 and TRBJ2-1 gives the full variable domain: EAGVTQSPTHLIKTRGQQATLRCSPISGHTSVYWYQQALGLGLQFLLWYDEGEERNRGNFPPRFSGRQFPNYSSELNVNALELEDSALYLCASSPGGPNNEQFFGPGTRLTVL.

The chain is built from TRBV5-1 and TRBJ1-1; 9 bases are a match to TRBD1. V shed 4 bases and J 8 bases; nucleotides not matched to a gene: 9. CDR3 length: 14 amino acids. Looked up from germline, CDR1 is SGHRS and CDR2 is YFSETQ. The chain's CDR3 is CASSPGQGASEAFF. The CDR3, as DNA: TGCGCCAGCAGCCCGGGACAGGGTGCCTCCGAAGCTTTCTTT.

Remarks on this clone: A junction boundary mismatches the germline segment, possibly from a read error. The gene calls are TRBV7-7 and TRBJ2-1, with TRBD2 identical over 7 bases. Looked up from germline, CDR1 is SSHAT and CDR2 is FNYEAQ (reference sequence). This CDR3 spans 15 amino acids. In nucleotides, the CDR3 is TGTGCTAGCAGCCCTGTAGGCCTAGCGGACAATGAGCAGTTCTTC. Translating it yields CASSPVGLADNEQFF.

The rearrangement joins TRBV6-5 to TRBJ1-1; D call uncertain. The V end lost 2 bases, the J end lost 0 bases, and 7 bases lay between the germline ends. Germline values: CDR1 MNHEY, CDR2 SVGAGI. This CDR3 is built from 14 residues. The CDR3 here is CASSYRSVNTEAFF. DNA for the CDR3: TGTGCCAGCAGTTACCGTTCAGTGAACACTGAAGCTTTCTTT.

J is TRBJ1-1 and V is TRBV14, with 7 bases fitting TRBD1. There are 15 residues in the CDR3. In germline, CDR1 is SGHDN, CDR2 FVKESK. V dropped 5 bases and J dropped 2; count of bases not matched to a gene: 8. CDR3 region: CASSIRTGANTEAFF. In DNA form, the CDR3 reads TGTGCCAGCAGCATCCGGACAGGCGCTAACACTGAAGCTTTCTTT.

The rearrangement uses TRBV6-5 and TRBJ2-7; no definite D call. The ends were cut back, 3 bases at V and 0 bases at J, with 9 bases in the middle. Germline assignment: CDR1 MNHEY and CDR2 SVGAGI. The CDR3 covers 14 residues. In DNA, the CDR3 is TGTGCCAGCAGTTATGGCTCTACCTCCTACGAGCAGTACTTC. This gives the protein CASSYGSTSYEQYF.

This rearrangement joins TRBV7-3 to TRBJ2-5; 7 bases agree with TRBD2. Germline loops: CDR1 SGHTA, CDR2 FQGTGA. The V gene end was trimmed by 5 bases and the J gene end by 5 bases; junction bases not matched to a gene: 11. The CDR3 contains 15 residues. CDR3 bases: TGTGCCAGCAGCCGTGTGGGAGGGGCTGAGGAGACCCAGTACTTC. It yields the protein CASSRVGGAEETQYF.

V is TRBV5-6 and J is TRBJ1-5; D gene uncertain. CDR1 and CDR2 (germline): SGHDT, YYEEEE. Deletions cut 0 bases from V and 9 bases from J, with 13 bases between. This CDR3 contains 14 residues. As DNA, the CDR3 is TGTGCCAGCAGCTTGGATGGACGTCTCCTGCCCCAGCATTTT. It translates to CASSLDGRLLPQHF.

The chain is built from TRBV5-1 and TRBJ2-1; weak D call: TRBD1 (5 bases). This CDR3 comprises 16 residues. CDR1 and CDR2 (germline): SGHRS, YFSETQ. V lost 0 bases, J lost 0 bases, and 10 bases lay in between. Here the CDR3 reads CASSLGGASSYNEQFF. CDR3 bases: TGCGCCAGCAGCTTGGGTGGGGCTAGCTCCTACAATGAGCAGTTCTTC.

V and J are TRBV6-5 and TRBJ1-5; a weak D match, TRBD1 (6 bases). This CDR3 is built from 13 residues. Germline lookup yields CDR1 MNHEY and CDR2 SVGAGI. V lost 5 bases, J lost 6 bases, and 11 bases lay in between. This CDR3 is CASSQQGGQPQHF. For the CDR3, the DNA is TGTGCCAGCAGTCAACAGGGCGGTCAGCCCCAGCATTTT.

This rearrangement joins TRBV5-8 to TRBJ2-7, with D hard to call. CDR1 is SGHTS and CDR2 is YDEGEE in the germline V gene. V was shortened by 3 bases and J by 3 bases, with 4 bases between the two germline ends. This CDR3 contains 11 residues. The CDR3 sequence: CASSSFYEQYF. CDR3 bases: TGTGCCAGCAGCTCCTTCTACGAGCAGTACTTC.